These 17 T cell receptor beta chains originate from one sample sequenced in a study of cytomegalovirus exposure and HLA in healthy donors. The PCR used 60 Vbeta and 13 Jbeta primers. Assay: immunoSEQ multiplex PCR; the TCRdb copy retains only in-frame clones and omits some. The sample includes approximately 150,000 clones, approximately 80% of them seen just once. The sequenced material came from PBMCs. These receptors originate from a woman in her late teens or twenties in good health and CMV-seropositive.

The chain couples TRBV29-1 to TRBJ2-5; 9 bases line up with TRBD1. This CDR3 is built from 13 residues. The V segment lost 6 bases and the J segment 2 bases; nucleotides outside the gene matches: 4. The germline V gene encodes CDR1 SQVTM and CDR2 ANQGSEA. DNA for the CDR3: TGCAGCGTACAGGGGGCGATTCAAGAGACCCAGTACTTC. As protein: CSVQGAIQETQYF.

The V and J genes are TRBV19 and TRBJ2-2; TRBD2 matches at 8 bases. The ends lost 8 bases at V and 4 bases at J; junction bases unmatched: 9. This CDR3 comprises 15 residues. CDR1 and CDR2 from the germline V gene are LNHDA and SQIVND (reference sequence). Here the CDR3 reads CASLGQRGRTGELFF. The CDR3 region has the DNA TGTGCCAGTCTAGGTCAGCGGGGGCGCACCGGGGAGCTGTTTTTT.

The CDR3 region has the DNA TGTGCCAGCAGCCTGGGACAGGGAAAATTGTTTATTCAGCCCCAGCATTTT. Encoded protein: CASSLGQGKLFIQPQHF. The chain is built from TRBV5-6 and TRBJ1-5, with TRBD1 matching 9 bases. V shed 4 bases, J shed 6 bases, and the junction held 14 bases outside the gene matches. Germline lookup yields CDR1 SGHDT and CDR2 YYEEEE. The CDR3 has 17 residues.

This sequence joins TRBV5-1 and TRBJ2-1; 9 bases map to TRBD2. The germline gives CDR1 SGHRS, CDR2 YFSETQ. V was pared by 4 bases and J by 10 bases, with 9 bases of the junction left unmatched. There are 14 residues in the CDR3. The DNA of the CDR3 is TGCGCCAGCAGCCCCCGCGGGGGGGCCCGGGAGCAGTTCTTC. Its translation: CASSPRGGAREQFF.

In nucleotides, the CDR3 is TGTGCCAGCAGCATCCGGACAGGGGCGTTAGAGACCCAGTACTTC. It yields the protein CASSIRTGALETQYF. The rearrangement uses TRBV7-8 and TRBJ2-5; 9 bases fit TRBD1. Germline CDR1 is SGHVS and CDR2 is FQNEAQ. Trimming removed 5 bases from V and 4 bases from J; junction bases left unmatched: 8. CDR3 size: 15 residues.

The rearrangement uses TRBV4-1 and TRBJ2-3; 7 nucleotides line up with TRBD1. V was pared by 3 bases and J by 5 bases, with 2 bases of the junction left unmatched. From germline, CDR1 is MGHRA and CDR2 YSYEKL. This CDR3 spans 13 amino acids. CDR3 nucleotides: TGCGCCAGCAGCCAGAGGACAGGAGATACGCAGTATTTT. It codes for CASSQRTGDTQYF.

The chain uses TRBV29-1 and TRBJ1-2, with D perhaps TRBD1 (6 bases). This CDR3 has 11 amino acids. Trimming took off 0 bases at V and 12 bases at J, with 11 bases between the two ends. The germline gives CDR1 SQVTM, CDR2 ANQGSEA. CDR3 in DNA: TGCAGCGTTGAAGAAGGGGGGGGCCACACCTTC. Its translation: CSVEEGGGHTF.

V is TRBV10-1 and J is TRBJ1-5; possible D gene TRBD1, 5 bases. Trimming took 4 bases from V and 6 from J, leaving 13 bases between them. The CDR3 contains 14 residues. Germline loops: CDR1 WNHNN, CDR2 SYGVQD (reference sequence). The CDR3 loop reads CASSGIRVSQPQHF. In nucleotides, the CDR3 is TGCGCCAGCAGTGGGATCAGGGTGTCTCAGCCCCAGCATTTT.

This clone was observed a few times. The rearrangement links TRBV4-3 to TRBJ2-2; D unclear. There are 16 residues in the CDR3. In germline, CDR1 is LGHNA, CDR2 YSLEER. Trimming shortened V by 0 bases and J by 1 base, and 9 bases separated the two germline ends. The CDR3 nucleotides read TGCGCCAGCAGCCAAGATAGAACAGTGAACACCGGGGAGCTGTTTTTT. Its translation is CASSQDRTVNTGELFF.

The chain joins TRBV29-1 to TRBJ1-4; D ambiguous. V was trimmed by 3 bases and J by 7 bases, leaving 12 bases between them. The CDR3 totals 13 residues. Germline values: CDR1 SQVTM, CDR2 ANQGSEA. DNA for the CDR3: TGCAGCGTTGAGGTAAACCCAGGTGAAAAACTGTTTTTT. Translation gives CSVEVNPGEKLFF.

This chain links TRBV7-2 with TRBJ2-5; 7 nucleotides align to TRBD2. The CDR3 is 14 amino acids. From germline, CDR1 is SGHTA and CDR2 FQGNSA. Trimming cost V 1 base and J 7 bases; bases outside gene matches: 6. The CDR3 sequence is CASSLGLAKGTQYF. The CDR3 DNA is TGTGCCAGCAGCTTAGGACTAGCCAAAGGGACCCAGTACTTC.

V and J are TRBV6-1 and TRBJ1-1; no definite D call. Germline V lookup: CDR1 MNHNS, CDR2 SASEGT. There are 11 residues in the CDR3. Trimming left V 6 bases short and J 10 bases short, with 12 bases between. CDR3 nucleotides: TGTGCCAGCAGGTATCCCGGTGGAGCTTTCTTT. Its translation: CASRYPGGAFF.

The rearrangement uses TRBV21-1 and TRBJ1-4. TRBV21-1 is noted as a pseudogene. The CDR3 contains 16 residues. CDR3 amino acids: CASSKARQTTNEKLFF. CDR3 DNA: TGTGCCAGCAGCAAAGCGCGGCAGACAACTAATGAAAAACTGTTTTTT.

This chain uses TRBV5-4 with TRBJ2-4, with 10 bases matching TRBD1. CDR3 size: 17 residues. From germline, CDR1 is SGHNT and CDR2 YYREEE (reference sequence). After removal of 4 bases from V and 1 base from J, the junction contained 8 bases not matched to a gene. CDR3 protein: CASSPTGGWEAKNIQYF. The CDR3 DNA is TGTGCCAGCAGCCCGACAGGGGGCTGGGAGGCCAAAAACATTCAGTACTTC. The full variable domain, completed using reference TRBV5-4 and TRBJ2-4, is ETGVTQSPTHLIKTRGQQVTLRCSSQSGHNTVSWYQQALGQGPQFIFQYYREEENGRGNFPPRFSGLQFPNYSSELNVNALELDDSALYLCASSPTGGWEAKNIQYFGAGTRLSVL.

This clone appeared a few times. The gene calls are TRBV7-2 and TRBJ1-5; no firm D call. Between the trimmed V and J ends, which lost 2 bases and 2 bases, there was a span of 13 bases. There are 16 residues in the CDR3. From germline, CDR1 is SGHTA and CDR2 FQGNSA. The CDR3 DNA is TGTGCCAGCAGCTTATCTGTTGCCGGGGGCAATCAGCCCCAGCATTTT. Encoded protein: CASSLSVAGGNQPQHF.

The rearrangement joins TRBV5-4 to TRBJ2-5, with TRBD1 as a possible D gene (6 bases). The CDR3 has 13 residues. Germline assignment: CDR1 SGHNT and CDR2 YYREEE (reference sequence). Trimming took 2 bases from V and 4 from J, leaving 9 bases between them. The CDR3 spells CASSFEGVETQYF. Written as DNA, the CDR3 is TGTGCCAGCAGCTTTGAGGGGGTAGAGACCCAGTACTTC.

The genes are TRBV15 and TRBJ1-1; no reliable D call. Germline lookup yields CDR1 LNHNV and CDR2 YYDKDF (reference sequence). The CDR3 has 13 amino acids. V lost 7 bases and J 4 bases, leaving 13 bases between the germline ends. This chain's CDR3 is CATTRGVLTEAFF. In DNA, the CDR3 is TGTGCCACCACCCGCGGGGTACTCACTGAAGCTTTCTTT.